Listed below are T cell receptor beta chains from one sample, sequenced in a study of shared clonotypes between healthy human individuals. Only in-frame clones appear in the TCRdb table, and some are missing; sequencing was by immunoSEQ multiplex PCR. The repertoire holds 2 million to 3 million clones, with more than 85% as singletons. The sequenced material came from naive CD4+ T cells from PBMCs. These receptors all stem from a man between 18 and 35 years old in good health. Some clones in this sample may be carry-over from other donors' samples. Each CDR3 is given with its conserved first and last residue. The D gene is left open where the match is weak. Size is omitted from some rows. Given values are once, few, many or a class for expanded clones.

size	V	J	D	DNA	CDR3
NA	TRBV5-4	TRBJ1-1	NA	TGTGCCACTAAGTCGGGGTTAATCACTGAAGCTTTCTTT	CATKSGLITEAFF
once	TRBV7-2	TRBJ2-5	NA	TGTGCCAGCAGCTCGCGCTGGGAGACCCAGTACTTC	CASSSRWETQYF
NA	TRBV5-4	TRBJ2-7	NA	TGTGCCAGCAGCTTGGGCAGTTATTACGAGCAGTACTTC	CASSLGSYYEQYF
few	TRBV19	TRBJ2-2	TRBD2	TGTGCCAGTGTAGCGGGAGAGGTTCGTACCGGGGAGCTGTTTTTT	CASVAGEVRTGELFF
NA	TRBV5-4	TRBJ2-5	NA	TGTGCCAGCAGCTTGGGAGCCGGGGGCCAGCGGAGCGAGACCCAGTACTTC	CASSLGAGGQRSETQYF
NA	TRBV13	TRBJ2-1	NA	TGTGCCAGCAGCTTAGGTCTCGTTGGCGGCTCCTACAATGAGCAGTTCTTC	CASSLGLVGGSYNEQFF
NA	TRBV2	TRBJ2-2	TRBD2	TGTGCCAGCAGTACTAGCGGGAGGATCACCGGGGAGCTGTTTTTT	CASSTSGRITGELFF
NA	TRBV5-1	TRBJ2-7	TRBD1	TGCGCCAGCAGCTTGGGCCCCGGGACAGGGAACTACGAGCAGTACTTC	CASSLGPGTGNYEQYF
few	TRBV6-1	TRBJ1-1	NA	TGTGCCAGCAGTGAAGAGTTCGAAGCTTTCTTT	CASSEEFEAFF
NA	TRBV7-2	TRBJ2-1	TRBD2	TGTGCCAGCAGCTCAAGCGGGAGGGAAGGGTACAATGAGCAGTTCTTC	CASSSSGREGYNEQFF
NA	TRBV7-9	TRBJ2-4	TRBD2	TGTGCCAGCAGCCCGGGTAGCGGGAGGGCCGTTGTAGCCAAAAACATTCAGTACTTC	CASSPGSGRAVVAKNIQYF
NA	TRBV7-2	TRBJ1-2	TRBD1	TGTGCCAGCAGCTTGCGACAGGGAGAATCCTTCTATGGCTACACCTTC	CASSLRQGESFYGYTF
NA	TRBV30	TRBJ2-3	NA	TGTGCCTGGAGTGCAACAGGGGATACGCAGTATTTT	CAWSATGDTQYF
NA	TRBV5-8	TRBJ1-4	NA	TGTGCCAGCAGCTTGGCCTTGACAACAACTAATGAAAAACTGTTTTTT	CASSLALTTTNEKLFF
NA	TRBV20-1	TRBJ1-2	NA	TGCAGTGATCCGGACAGCTATGGCTACACCTTC	CSDPDSYGYTF
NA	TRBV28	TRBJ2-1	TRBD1	TGTGCCAGCAGTTTAGGGACAGGAGTCAATGAGCAGTTCTTC	CASSLGTGVNEQFF
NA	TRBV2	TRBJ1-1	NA	TGTGCCAGCAGTGAAGCGGTGAACACTGAAGCTTTCTTT	CASSEAVNTEAFF
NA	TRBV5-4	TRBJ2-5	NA	TGTGCCAGCAGCTTGGCCAGGCAAGAGACCCAGTACTTC	CASSLARQETQYF
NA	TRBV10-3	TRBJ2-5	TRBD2	TGTGCCATCAGTGAGATGGGAAGGGGAGGGCAAGAGACCCAGTACTTC	CAISEMGRGGQETQYF
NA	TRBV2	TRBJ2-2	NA	TGTGCCAGCGAGAGGAACACCGGGGAGCTGTTTTTT	CASERNTGELFF
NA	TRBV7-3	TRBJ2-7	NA	TGTGCCAGCAGTCGAAGCGAGCAGTACTTC	CASSRSEQYF
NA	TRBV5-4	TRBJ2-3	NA	TGTGCCAGCAGCCCATTCGGACCTCGTAGCACAGATACGCAGTATTTT	CASSPFGPRSTDTQYF
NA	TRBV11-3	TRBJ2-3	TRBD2	TGTGCCAGCTTCCCCGGTTGGCGGGGGGGGATGGATACGCAGTATTTT	CASFPGWRGGMDTQYF
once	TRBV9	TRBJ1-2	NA	TGTGCCAGCAGCGTAGAACAGGGAGGAGGCTACACCTTC	CASSVEQGGGYTF
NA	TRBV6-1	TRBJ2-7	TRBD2	TGTGCCAGCAGCTCCGGGACTAGCATCAACGAGCAGTACTTC	CASSSGTSINEQYF
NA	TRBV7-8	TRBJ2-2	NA	TGTGCCAGCAGCTTAGCTGGTAGCGCCGGTGGGGAGCTGTTTTTT	CASSLAGSAGGELFF
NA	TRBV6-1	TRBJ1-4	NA	TGTGCCATTCTCGCGGGGGGCAGTAGTGAAAAACTGTTTTTT	CAILAGGSSEKLFF
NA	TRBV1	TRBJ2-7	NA	TGCACCAGCAGCCGCAGCGGATGCTTCTACGAGCAGTACTTC	CTSSRSGCFYEQYF
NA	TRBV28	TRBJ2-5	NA	TGTGCCAGCAGTTTAGCAGGGGCCGAGACCCAGTACTTC	CASSLAGAETQYF
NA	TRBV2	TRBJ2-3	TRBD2	TGTGCCCATGGGGGAGGGCCGGATACGCAGTATTTT	CAHGGGPDTQYF
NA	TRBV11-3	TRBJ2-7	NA	TGTGCCAGCAGCGACAGTGACCCCTACGAGCAGTACTTC	CASSDSDPYEQYF
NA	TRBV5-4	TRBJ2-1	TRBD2	TGTGCCAGCAGCCCCTCCGGGGACTACTACAATGAGCAGTTCTTC	CASSPSGDYYNEQFF
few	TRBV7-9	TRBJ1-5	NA	TGTGCCAGCAGCCGCGATACAGGGTACCAGCCCCAGCATTTT	CASSRDTGYQPQHF
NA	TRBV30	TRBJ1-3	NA	TGTGCCTGGAAGGTGGTACCGGGAAACACCATATATTTT	CAWKVVPGNTIYF
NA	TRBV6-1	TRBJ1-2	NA	TGTGCCAGCAGTCAAAATACAGGGTTCACCTATGGCTACACCTTC	CASSQNTGFTYGYTF
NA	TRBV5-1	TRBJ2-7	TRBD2	TGCGCCAGCAGCTTGGAGGCTAGCGGGAGTCTCTACGAGCAGTACTTC	CASSLEASGSLYEQYF
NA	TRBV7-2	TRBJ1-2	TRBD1	TGTGCCAGCAGCTCGGACAGGGGGCTATTGGCCTATGGCTACACCTTC	CASSSDRGLLAYGYTF
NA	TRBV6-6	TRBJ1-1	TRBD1	TGTGCCAGCAGTTACTTACAGGGGAAGGGCACTGAAGCTTTCTTT	CASSYLQGKGTEAFF
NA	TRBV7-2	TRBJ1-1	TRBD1	TGTGCCAGCAGCTTAGTCTCCGGCAGGGGGAGCACTGAAGCTTTCTTT	CASSLVSGRGSTEAFF
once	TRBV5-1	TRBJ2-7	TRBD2	TGCGCCAGCAGCTTGTTTACTAGCGGGTCCTACGAGCAGTACTTC	CASSLFTSGSYEQYF
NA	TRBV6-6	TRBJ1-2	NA	TGTGCCAGCAGCAGCATCAGGGGAGGCTACACCTTC	CASSSIRGGYTF